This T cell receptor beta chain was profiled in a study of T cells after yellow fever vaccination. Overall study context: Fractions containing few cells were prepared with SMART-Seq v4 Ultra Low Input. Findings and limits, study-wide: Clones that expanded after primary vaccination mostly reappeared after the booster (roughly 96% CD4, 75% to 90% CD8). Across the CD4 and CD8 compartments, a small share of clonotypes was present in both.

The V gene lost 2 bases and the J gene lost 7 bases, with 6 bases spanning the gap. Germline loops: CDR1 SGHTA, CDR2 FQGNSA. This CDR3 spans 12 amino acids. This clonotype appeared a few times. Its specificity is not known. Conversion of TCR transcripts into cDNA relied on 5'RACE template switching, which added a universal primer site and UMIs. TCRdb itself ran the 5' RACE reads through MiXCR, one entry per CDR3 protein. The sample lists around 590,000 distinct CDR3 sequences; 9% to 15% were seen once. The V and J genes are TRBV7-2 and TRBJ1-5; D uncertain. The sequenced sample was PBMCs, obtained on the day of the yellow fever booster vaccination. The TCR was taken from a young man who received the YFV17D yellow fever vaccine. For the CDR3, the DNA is TGTGCCAGCAGCTTAATGGAACAGCCCCAGCATTTT. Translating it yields CASSLMEQPQHF.